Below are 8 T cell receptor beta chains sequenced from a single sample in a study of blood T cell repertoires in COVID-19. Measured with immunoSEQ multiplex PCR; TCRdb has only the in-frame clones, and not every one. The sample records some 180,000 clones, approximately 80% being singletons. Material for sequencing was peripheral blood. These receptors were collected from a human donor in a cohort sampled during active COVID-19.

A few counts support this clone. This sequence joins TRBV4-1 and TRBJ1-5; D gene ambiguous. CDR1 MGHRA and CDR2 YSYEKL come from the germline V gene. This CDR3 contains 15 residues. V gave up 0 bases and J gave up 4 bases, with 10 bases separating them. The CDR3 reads CASSQDLKANQPQHF. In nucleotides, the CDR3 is TGCGCCAGCAGCCAAGATCTTAAAGCGAATCAGCCCCAGCATTTT.

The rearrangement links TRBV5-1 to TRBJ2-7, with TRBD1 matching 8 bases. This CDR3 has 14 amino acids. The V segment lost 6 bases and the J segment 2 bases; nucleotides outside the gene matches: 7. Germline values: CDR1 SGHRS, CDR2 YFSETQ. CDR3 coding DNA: TGCGCCAGCACCCTGACAGGGGACCCCTACGAGCAGTACTTC. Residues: CASTLTGDPYEQYF.

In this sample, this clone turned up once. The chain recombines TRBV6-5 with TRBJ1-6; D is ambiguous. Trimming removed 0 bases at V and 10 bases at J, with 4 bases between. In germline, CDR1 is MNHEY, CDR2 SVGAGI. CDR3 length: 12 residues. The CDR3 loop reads CASSYSGSPLHF. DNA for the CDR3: TGTGCCAGCAGTTACTCGGGCTCACCCCTCCACTTT.

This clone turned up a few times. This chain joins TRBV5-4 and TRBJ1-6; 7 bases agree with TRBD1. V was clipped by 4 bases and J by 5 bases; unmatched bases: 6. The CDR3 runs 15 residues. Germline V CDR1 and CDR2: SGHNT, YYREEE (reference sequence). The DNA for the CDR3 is TGTGCCAGCAGCGGCATGGGACAGAATAATTCACCCCTCCACTTT. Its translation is CASSGMGQNNSPLHF.

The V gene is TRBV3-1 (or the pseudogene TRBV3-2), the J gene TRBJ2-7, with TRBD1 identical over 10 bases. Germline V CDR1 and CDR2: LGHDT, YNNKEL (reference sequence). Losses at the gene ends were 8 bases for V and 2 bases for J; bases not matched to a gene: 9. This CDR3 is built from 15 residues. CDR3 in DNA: TGTGCCAGCTCTAAAAGGGGACAGGGGACCTACGAGCAGTACTTC. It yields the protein CASSKRGQGTYEQYF.

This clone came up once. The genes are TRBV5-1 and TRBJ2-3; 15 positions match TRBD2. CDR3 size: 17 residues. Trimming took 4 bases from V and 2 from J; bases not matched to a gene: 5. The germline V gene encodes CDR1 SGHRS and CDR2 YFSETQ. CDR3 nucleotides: TGCGCCAGCAGCCCCGGACTAGCGGGAGGGCCCACAGATACGCAGTATTTT. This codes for CASSPGLAGGPTDTQYF.

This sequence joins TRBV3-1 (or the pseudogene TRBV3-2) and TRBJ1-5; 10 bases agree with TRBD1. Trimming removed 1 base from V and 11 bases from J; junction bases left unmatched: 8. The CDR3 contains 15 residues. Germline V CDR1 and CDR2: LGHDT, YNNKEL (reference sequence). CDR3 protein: CASSQAFGTGEAQHF. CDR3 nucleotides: TGTGCCAGCAGCCAAGCCTTCGGGACAGGGGAAGCCCAGCATTTT.

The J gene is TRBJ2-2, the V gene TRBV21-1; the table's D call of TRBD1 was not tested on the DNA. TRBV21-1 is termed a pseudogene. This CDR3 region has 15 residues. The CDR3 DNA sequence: TGTGCCAGCAGCAGGGGACAGGGATTTACCGGGGAGCTGTTTTTT. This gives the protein CASSRGQGFTGELFF.